This T cell receptor (beta chain) was retrieved from a study of cytotoxic CD8 clonotypes in ibrutinib-treated CLL. Study-level information: Researchers reported under twelve relapsed/refractory and fewer than 16 treatment-naive patients, around 17 of them IGHV unmutated. Study-level points and caveats: Public clonotypes occurred uncommonly; on treatment, they contracted or remained stable.

The table came from immunoSEQ multiplex PCR; TCRdb's copy has only in-frame clones and leaves some out. The sample records 330,000 or so clones, 60% to 80% being singletons. This CDR3 has 15 amino acids. The V end lost 3 bases, the J end lost 6 bases, and 16 bases lay between the germline ends. Germline V lookup: CDR1 SGHRS, CDR2 YFSETQ. This clone was seen more than once but under ten times. Its antigen is currently unknown. The clonotype was recovered from a human donor with chronic lymphocytic leukemia. The material sequenced was PBMCs, taken after 36 months of ibrutinib treatment. This chain links TRBV5-1 with TRBJ2-1, with D perhaps matching TRBD1 or TRBD2 (5 bases each). DNA for the CDR3: TGCGCCAGCAGCTCCGGGACGTCGTGGGGCAATGAGCAGTTCTTC. It codes for CASSSGTSWGNEQFF.